This TCR beta chain was found in a study of early stage breast cancer tumors. Whole-study context: Most invasive tumors, twelve of 16, were ER+/PR+/HER2-. Roughly 9.4-fold was the mean read coverage per sample.

Germline CDR1 is MNHNS and CDR2 is SASEGT. This CDR3 has 17 residues. Trimming stripped 1 base from V and 5 bases from J, with 20 bases between. Each sample had two DNA replicates, about 0.52 ug blood or about 1.5 ug tissue. TCRdb's table, derived via immunoSEQ multiplex PCR, lists solely in-frame clones and lacks some. The data hold under 30,000 clones, with about 70% observed a single time. This clone showed up just once. The antigen is not known. Study results and caveats: Enriched TCRB sequences shared across patients were mostly commonly generated sequences.

Sample: blood. This receptor was identified in a person in their fifties with breast cancer. V is TRBV6-1 and J is TRBJ2-5; possibly TRBD2 for D (5 bases). CDR3 protein: CASSEGANPGGRETQYF. As DNA, the CDR3 is TGTGCCAGCAGTGAAGGGGCTAACCCGGGCGGGCGGGAGACCCAGTACTTC.